The sequence of this T cell receptor (beta chain) was determined in a study of vaccination effects on CD4 cells after COVID-19 (dated by TCRdb to 2022 to 2024). General notes on the study: Two doses of either the BNT162b2 or the mRNA-1273 mRNA SARS-CoV-2 vaccine were administered to participants. In both COVID-19 convalescent patients and infection-naive vaccine recipients, the study compared SARS-CoV-2 spike-specific CD4+ TCR repertoires from before mRNA vaccination with those from after it. A total of over nine COVID-19 convalescent patients and several SARS-CoV-2-naive healthy vaccine recipients were included in the full study. The Oncomine TCR Beta short-read assay on an Illumina iSeq 100 was used to sequence cultures from other donors in the study. What the study reported, not specific to this receptor: Marked clonal contraction was observed in both infection-induced and vaccine-induced clones at late post-vaccination timepoints, consistent with waning T cell responses. The study was limited by a small number of convalescent patients and lacked early post-infection timepoints. Among healthy vaccine recipients, nearly all vaccine-induced clones were SARS-CoV-2 mono-reactive, and only 1 of 255 was cross-reactive with common cold coronaviruses.

Comment on this clone: What antigen it recognizes has not been identified. Base qualities are not provided; no much larger clone lies one nucleotide away.

To identify antigen-specific CD4+ T cell clonotypes by their expansion, the ViraFEST assay first stimulated PBMC with viral peptide pools and then applied TCR sequencing. After less than eleven days of culture, CD4+ T cells were isolated with the EasySep CD4+ T cell isolation kit. The absence of prior SARS-CoV-2 infection in healthy vaccine recipients was confirmed by negative nucleocapsid antibodies before and after vaccination. About 2.1 million PBMC per well were cultured with 9 to 10 ug/ml peptides in IMDM containing approximately 4.5% human AB serum, approximately 10 IU/ml IL-2 and gentamicin. Half of the culture medium was replaced with fresh IL-2-containing medium on days 3 and 7. Each peptide stimulation condition was cultured in triplicate wells unless otherwise noted. PBMC were separated from whole blood using Ficoll-Paque Plus gradient centrifugation and were then either cryopreserved at -140C or used fresh. The spike proteins of SARS-CoV-2 and of the common cold coronaviruses HCoV-NL63, HCoV-OC43 and HCoV-229E were spanned by overlapping peptide pools. Genomic DNA was extracted from cultured CD4+ T cells with the QIAamp micro DNA kit.

The CDR3 starts with the cysteine, ends with the phenylalanine, and has 11 residues. Just the 33-base CDR3 DNA is kept, in frame starting at base 1. The V end loses 5 bases and the J end loses 12 bases, and a stretch of 13 bases separates them. CDR1 and CDR2 are read off the germline V gene (reference sequence) as SEHNR and FQNEAQ. The protocol used for the library was the immunoSEQ multiplex PCR assay. DNA from the CD4+ T cells that had been cultured and isolated underwent TCR beta CDR3 sequencing. As for the authors' bioinformatics: Non-productive TCR sequences were discarded, and reads were trimmed to the CDR3 region, with only CDR3s of 7 or more amino acids retained. The MANAFEST web app was used to pick out antigen-specific clonotypes by comparing their expansion in peptide wells with that in reference cultures. Positive clones required FDR<0.05 expansion versus reference and all other wells, odds ratio above 5, and frequency above 0.1% in two replicate wells. A clonotype was called cross-reactive if it was significantly expanded both in SARS-CoV-2 spike wells and in at least one common cold coronavirus spike condition. CDR3 similarity was assessed by Levenshtein distance using the stringdist R package, and unrooted trees were constructed with ape in R 3.6.1. TCRdb re-hosts the immuneACCESS table, in-frame sequences only. Its copies lack some clones; in the studies checked, an unresolved V gene accounts for under half of them, and the cause for the rest is not known. The DNA was the basis for D and trimming; V, J and clone size are from that table. This sample has approximately 87,000 clones in its table, and approximately 74% of those were observed once. Approximately 1.7% of the sample lies in the top ten.

This clonotype was sampled from a human donor who received a COVID-19 vaccine. Source: CD4+ T cells from PBMCs cultured with HCoV-229E spike peptides, taken before COVID-19 vaccination. This specimen's cell subset or site label, interpreted: HCoV-229E spike overlapping peptide pool stimulation. This sequence uses TRBV7-9 and TRBJ2-5; a tentative D call is TRBD2 (5 bases match). The CDR3 region has the sequence CASSLTAVKYF. DNA sequence: TGTGCCAGCAGCCTCACAGCGGTCAAGTACTTC.